This T cell receptor (beta chain) was captured by sequencing in a study of naive and memory T cell subsets. Findings and caveats of the study: Naive and memory subsets had different power law exponents for TCR abundance.

Two oligonucleotides, mixed equimolar, formed the beta constant-region primer covering TRBC1 and TRBC2. Each CDR3 protein is one row after TCRdb ran MiXCR on the UMI-ligation and nested PCR reads. The sample holds 130,000 to 150,000 distinct CDR3 sequences; more than 15% are singletons and the top ten take around 0.14%. At least ten counts were recorded for this clonotype. What it recognizes is unknown. Losses at the gene ends were 3 bases for V and 9 bases for J; bases not matched to a gene: 9. Per germline, CDR1 KGHSH and CDR2 LQKENI. The CDR3 covers 15 residues. The chain recombines TRBV18 with TRBJ2-1, with 9 positions matching TRBD1. The sequenced material came from naive CD4+ T cells from blood. The sequence was collected from a human donor in good health. The CDR3, as DNA: TGTGCCAGCTCACCGCGGGACAGGGTCGGGGGTGAGCAGTTCTTC. Translating it yields CASSPRDRVGGEQFF.